This T cell receptor (beta chain) stems from a study of graft-versus-host responses after intestinal transplantation. Of note for this clone: No antigen is known for it.

Profiling relied on immunoSEQ multiplex PCR, and the TCRdb table lists in-frame clones only, not all of them. This sample has 85,000 to 95,000 clones, with 85% to 95% found just once. This CDR3 region has 14 residues. In germline, CDR1 is MNHEY, CDR2 SMNVEV (reference sequence). V was shortened by 5 bases and J by 0 bases, with 10 bases between the two germline ends. The specimen was unstimulated CD8+ T cells sorted from spleen or lymph node cells, collected before intestinal transplant. The TCR comes from a human donor who received an intestinal transplant. The genes are TRBV27 and TRBJ2-5, with a tentative D call TRBD2 (5 bases). The chain's CDR3 is CASSPGSYQETQYF. The CDR3 bases are TGTGCCAGCAGTCCGGGGTCCTACCAAGAGACCCAGTACTTC.